This record concerns one T cell receptor (beta chain) sequence. This sample was included in a study of monozygotic twins with inflammatory bowel disease. Reprocessing the 5' RACE reads, TCRdb reports a single entry for every CDR3 protein and omits DNA. Found here are 300,000 to 350,000 distinct CDR3 sequences; the top ten clones hold 2%. CDR3 length: 14 amino acids. Germline V gene lookup returns CDR1 DFQATT and CDR2 SNEGSKA (reference sequence). The receptor was derived from a human donor with ulcerative colitis or Crohn's disease, or a healthy co-twin of an affected twin (not recorded which). The J gene is TRBJ2-7, the V gene TRBV20-1; TCRdb picks TRBD1, but there is no DNA to check that call. The sequenced sample consisted of blood. Here the CDR3 reads CSARDSRVPSEQYF.